Presented here are 20 T cell receptor beta chains from one specimen sequenced in a study of blood T cells in healthy people across ages. Using a J-beta primer mix together with a sample-barcoded 5' primer, a second PCR was run for roughly 6 to 11 cycles. Using its own MiXCR run on the 5' RACE reads, TCRdb lists one record per CDR3 protein. The sample contains approximately 800,000 distinct CDR3 sequences, around 50% of which appear only once. The sample taken for sequencing was blood. Receptor source: a middle-aged man in good health.

This clonotype showed up just a few times. The chain couples TRBV21-1 to TRBJ2-7; TRBD1 is the table's D call, not checked against the DNA. TRBJ2-5 explains the end of the DNA better; the J call may be wrong. TRBV21-1 is described as a pseudogene. The CDR3 sequence is 20 residues long. The CDR3: CASSEPGQGAPLFHQETQYF. As DNA, the CDR3 is TGTGCCAGCAGCGAACCGGGACAGGGGGCCCCGCTCTTCCACCAAGAGACCCAGTACTTC.

The chain is built from TRBV28 and TRBJ2-1; 7 bases fit TRBD1. Losses at the gene ends were 5 bases for V and 8 bases for J; bases not matched to a gene: 12. The CDR3 is made up of 15 amino acids. The germline gives CDR1 MDHEN, CDR2 SYDVKM. In DNA, the CDR3 is TGTGCCAGCAGTAACCGGGACAGTACCTATGATGAGCAGTTCTTC. It encodes CASSNRDSTYDEQFF.

In its sample, this clonotype was seen a few times. J is TRBJ2-6 and V is TRBV5-1; D is unclear. The CDR3 is 15 amino acids. CDR1 SGHRS and CDR2 YFSETQ come from the germline V gene. With 2 bases removed from V and 1 base from J, the gap between germline ends came to 7 bases. The CDR3 here is CASSFGDSGANVLTF. CDR3 in DNA: TGCGCCAGCAGCTTTGGGGATTCTGGGGCCAACGTCCTGACTTTC.

The V call is TRBV29-1, the J call TRBJ2-3, with 10 bases matching TRBD2. The CDR3 is made up of 15 amino acids. CDR1 is SQVTM and CDR2 is ANQGSEA in the germline V gene. Trimming removed 7 bases from V and 0 bases from J; junction bases left unmatched: 7. Here the CDR3 reads CSAKGTSESTDTQYF. The CDR3 region has the DNA TGCAGCGCGAAAGGGACTAGCGAAAGCACAGATACGCAGTATTTT.

V usage is TRBV20-1 and J usage is TRBJ2-3, with no clear D. With 1 base removed from V and 6 bases from J, the gap between germline ends came to 20 bases. CDR1 is DFQATT, CDR2 SNEGSKA, per germline (reference sequence). This CDR3 comprises 16 residues. For the CDR3, the DNA is TGCAGTGCTAGAGTGATCGTATCAGTATATGCGGATACGCAGTATTTT. Amino acid sequence: CSARVIVSVYADTQYF.

This clonotype was found a few times. The rearrangement uses TRBV3-1 and TRBJ2-5; 9 bases map to TRBD1. Near its end, the DNA agrees better with TRBJ2-7, so the J call may be wrong. This CDR3 is built from 15 residues. Germline values: CDR1 LGHDT, CDR2 YNNKEL (reference sequence). The CDR3 DNA sequence: TGTGCCAGCAGCCGGACCTCGACAGGGGGGTACGAGCAGTACTTC. Protein product: CASSRTSTGGYEQYF.

For this clonotype: One junction end does not reproduce the germline sequence, and a read error may be involved. The V call is TRBV4-2, the J call TRBJ2-3; D is possibly TRBD1 (5 bases). The CDR3 sequence is 16 residues long. The V gene's germline CDR1 is LGHNA and CDR2 YNFKEQ. The CDR3 DNA reads as TGTGCCAGCAGCCAAGCCCCCTCGTCGGGCACAGGTACGCAGTATTTT. It yields the protein CASSQAPSSGTGTQYF.

The genes are TRBV7-2 and TRBJ2-1, with TRBD2 matching over 10 bases. The germline V gene has CDR1 SGHTA and CDR2 FQGNSA. V gave up 5 bases and J gave up 13 bases; unmatched junction bases: 11. This CDR3 contains 14 residues. This chain's CDR3 is CASSPSSGGAVQFF. CDR3 nucleotide sequence: TGTGCCAGCAGCCCCTCCAGCGGGGGGGCGGTTCAGTTCTTC.

This clonotype showed up just a few times. V usage is TRBV5-1 and J usage is TRBJ1-2; 8 nucleotides agree with TRBD1. J lost 6 bases, V lost 4 bases, and 14 bases had no gene match. Germline V gene lookup returns CDR1 SGHRS and CDR2 YFSETQ. The CDR3 covers 16 residues. The CDR3 loop is CASSLNGQGGVDGYTF. The CDR3 DNA follows: TGCGCCAGCAGCCTAAATGGACAGGGTGGAGTAGATGGCTACACCTTC.

The chain links TRBV7-2 to TRBJ1-1; possibly TRBD1 for D (5 bases). Trimming removed 3 bases at V and 3 bases at J, with 14 bases between. The CDR3 spans 15 residues. The V gene's germline CDR1 is SGHTA and CDR2 FQGNSA. The CDR3 coding sequence is TGTGCCAGCAGCTTCGGGACCCCCGGGGACACTGAAGCTTTCTTT. Its translation: CASSFGTPGDTEAFF.

CDR3 coding DNA: TGTGCCAGCAGCTGGACTTTTCGGGGACTGAACACTGAAGCTTTCTTT. It encodes CASSWTFRGLNTEAFF. The J gene is TRBJ1-1, the V gene TRBV5-5; possibly TRBD1 for D (5 bases). Germline loops: CDR1 SGHKS, CDR2 YYEKEE (reference sequence). V dropped 3 bases and J dropped 0 bases, with 15 bases sitting between them. The CDR3 length is 16 residues.

This clonotype has just a few counts. The chain carries TRBV20-1 and TRBJ2-7, with a possible D match to TRBD1 (6 bases). Germline V gene lookup returns CDR1 DFQATT and CDR2 SNEGSKA (reference sequence). V was trimmed by 6 bases and J by 5 bases, leaving 20 bases between them. This CDR3 is built from 14 residues. The CDR3 bases are TGCAGTGCCTCAAGAGGGGGACCACAGGACGAGCAGTACTTC. Translated: CSASRGGPQDEQYF.

V usage is TRBV21-1 and J usage is TRBJ2-1. TRBV21-1 is a pseudogene segment. The CDR3 runs 17 residues. CDR3 sequence: CASSKDSGDSSYNEQFF. CDR3 nucleotide sequence: TGTGCCAGCAGCAAAGACTCAGGCGACAGCTCCTACAATGAGCAGTTCTTC.

CDR3 sequence reads: CASSSGTGRQPQHF. The CDR3 nucleotides are TGTGCCAGCAGTTCCGGGACAGGGCGACAGCCCCAGCATTTT. The chain is built from TRBV12-3 or TRBV12-4 and TRBJ1-5, with 9 bases identical to TRBD1. Unmatched junction bases numbered 5, after V lost 4 bases and J lost 7 bases. This CDR3 region has 14 residues.

This chain joins TRBV6-1 and TRBJ2-2, with TRBD1 matching over 9 bases. CDR1 MNHNS and CDR2 SASEGT come from the germline V gene. With V trimmed by 1 base and J by 5 bases, 8 bases remained unmatched. This CDR3 is 17 amino acids long. CDR3 loop: CASSEVPGQGTTGELFF. The CDR3 nucleotides are TGTGCCAGCAGTGAAGTCCCGGGACAGGGAACGACCGGGGAGCTGTTTTTT.

The chain carries TRBV27 and TRBJ1-2; D perhaps matches TRBD1 (6 bases). V lost 0 bases and J lost 3, with 14 bases in between. The CDR3 is 16 amino acids. CDR1 and CDR2 (germline): MNHEY, SMNVEV (reference sequence). CDR3 DNA sequence: TGTGCCAGCAGTTTATCCTTGGTCCCAGGGGACTATGGCTACACCTTC. Translating gives CASSLSLVPGDYGYTF.

This clonotype was seen a handful of times. The V and J genes are TRBV5-1 and TRBJ2-5, with D perhaps matching TRBD1 (5 bases). This CDR3 is built from 13 residues. V lost 3 bases and J lost 5, with 11 bases in between. Germline V gene sequence: CDR1 SGHRS, CDR2 YFSETQ. The CDR3 bases are TGCGCCAGCAGCTCCAGGGCGAGGGAGACCCAGTACTTC. This codes for CASSSRARETQYF.

V gene TRBV27 combines with J gene TRBJ1-2; the D gene is possibly TRBD1 (5 bases). The CDR3 extends over 17 amino acids. The germline gives CDR1 MNHEY, CDR2 SMNVEV (reference sequence). The germline V and J ends were trimmed by 3 bases and 5 bases, with 22 bases remaining between them. CDR3 loop: CASSFQGMAGLGYGYTF. Written as DNA, the CDR3 is TGTGCCAGCAGTTTTCAGGGCATGGCAGGGTTGGGGTATGGCTACACCTTC.

CDR3 loop: CASSLEAGAGNYGYTF. The CDR3 DNA sequence: TGCGCCAGCAGCTTGGAAGCTGGGGCAGGAAACTATGGCTACACCTTC. The rearrangement links TRBV5-1 to TRBJ1-2; D might be TRBD1 (5 bases). Germline lookup yields CDR1 SGHRS and CDR2 YFSETQ. The CDR3 length is 16 residues. Trimming removed 0 bases from V and 2 bases from J, with 14 bases in between. The complete variable domain, with remaining parts taken from reference TRBV5-1 and TRBJ1-2, reads KAGVTQTPRYLIKTRGQQVTLSCSPISGHRSVSWYQQTPGQGLQFLFEYFSETQRNKGNFPGRFSGRQFSNSRSEMNVSTLELGDSALYLCASSLEAGAGNYGYTFGSGTRLTVV.

CDR3 residues: CATSSLPSGSPNEQYF. CDR3 nucleotides: TGTGCCACCAGCAGCCTACCTAGCGGGAGTCCCAACGAGCAGTACTTC. The chain recombines TRBV15 with TRBJ2-4; 10 bases agree with TRBD2. The J call may not be correct, given that the DNA end is closer to TRBJ2-7. This CDR3 region has 16 residues. CDR1 LNHNV and CDR2 YYDKDF come from the germline V gene (reference sequence).